Listed below are T cell receptor beta chains from one sample, sequenced in a study of blood T cells in healthy people across ages. TCRdb processed the 5' RACE reads anew with MiXCR; each CDR3 protein has one entry. The sample gives some 560,000 distinct CDR3 sequences, approximately 26% of which show up once; 3% to 4% is in the top ten. Separately, the same data were catalogued under a study of T cells of mothers and their children.

The sequencing input was blood. The source of these receptors is a boy younger than 10 in good health. Each CDR3 is given with its conserved first and last residue. Fields, in order: D gene, J gene, clone size, V gene, CDR3 protein, CDR3 DNA. A D gene is named only where the DNA matches it firmly. Part of the rows lack a size; the others show once, few, many or a class for expanded clones.

d_call: TRBD2
j_call: TRBJ2-1
clone_size: -
v_call: TRBV4-2
cdr3_aa: CASSQDPRGAGVSYNEQFF
cdr3_nt: TGTGCCAGCAGCCAAGATCCCAGGGGAGCGGGAGTCTCCTACAATGAGCAGTTCTTC

d_call: TRBD2
j_call: TRBJ2-3
clone_size: -
v_call: TRBV2
cdr3_aa: CASPTSEWPDTQYF
cdr3_nt: TGTGCCAGCCCTACTAGCGAGTGGCCAGATACGCAGTATTTT

d_call: TRBD1
j_call: TRBJ2-7
clone_size: few
v_call: TRBV29-1
cdr3_aa: CSVEEGQGFYEQYF
cdr3_nt: TGCAGCGTTGAAGAAGGACAGGGATTCTACGAGCAGTACTTC

d_call: -
j_call: TRBJ2-4
clone_size: few
v_call: TRBV6-2/TRBV6-3
cdr3_aa: CASSHARDKNIQYF
cdr3_nt: TGTGCCAGCAGCCACGCCAGGGACAAAAACATTCAGTACTTC

d_call: -
j_call: TRBJ2-5
clone_size: -
v_call: TRBV5-1
cdr3_aa: CASSLIGVQETQYF
cdr3_nt: TGCGCCAGCAGCTTGATCGGCGTCCAAGAGACCCAGTACTTC

d_call: TRBD1
j_call: TRBJ1-2
clone_size: -
v_call: TRBV2
cdr3_aa: CASRTGSYGYTF
cdr3_nt: TGTGCCAGCAGGACAGGGTCCTATGGCTACACCTTC

d_call: TRBD2
j_call: TRBJ2-7
clone_size: few
v_call: TRBV3-1
cdr3_aa: CASSSPGLAGEQYF
cdr3_nt: TGTGCCAGCAGCTCTCCGGGACTAGCAGGCGAGCAGTACTTC

d_call: -
j_call: TRBJ1-1
clone_size: -
v_call: TRBV7-8
cdr3_aa: CASSLVVTEAFF
cdr3_nt: TGTGCCAGCAGCTTAGTGGTCACTGAAGCTTTCTTT

d_call: -
j_call: TRBJ2-5
clone_size: many
v_call: TRBV4-3
cdr3_aa: CASSQERNRKETQYF
cdr3_nt: TGCGCCAGCAGCCAAGAGAGGAACCGGAAAGAGACCCAGTACTTC

d_call: -
j_call: TRBJ1-2
clone_size: few
v_call: TRBV19
cdr3_aa: CASSPFEGRDGYTF
cdr3_nt: TGTGCCAGTAGTCCCTTTGAGGGTCGTGACGGCTACACCTTC

d_call: -
j_call: TRBJ2-7
clone_size: many
v_call: TRBV7-2
cdr3_aa: CASYEQYF
cdr3_nt: TGTGCCAGCTACGAGCAGTACTTC

d_call: TRBD1
j_call: TRBJ1-1
clone_size: few
v_call: TRBV25-1
cdr3_aa: CASASDRGNTEAFF
cdr3_nt: TGTGCCAGCGCCAGCGACAGGGGGAACACTGAAGCTTTCTTT